Presented here are 32 T cell receptor beta chains from one specimen sequenced in a study of identical twins' blood T cells. Using its own MiXCR run on the 5' RACE reads, TCRdb lists one record per CDR3 protein. The sample contains a few hundred thousand distinct CDR3 sequences, more than 25% of which appear only once. Sequences were obtained from PBMCs. These receptors came from a woman aged 18-55 years in good health.

This clonotype was observed at least ten times. The V gene is TRBV12-3 or TRBV12-4, the J gene TRBJ1-5, with no clear D. The V end lost 3 bases, the J end lost 5 bases, and 8 bases lay between the germline ends. CDR3 length: 13 residues. For the CDR3, the DNA is TGTGCCAGCAGTTTTGACGGGGATCAGCCCCAGCATTTT. It yields the protein CASSFDGDQPQHF.

This clonotype was seen a few times. The V call is TRBV5-1, the J call TRBJ1-6, with 8 bases that match TRBD1. This CDR3 comprises 15 residues. CDR1 is SGHRS, CDR2 YFSETQ, per germline. The junction had 4 bases not matched to a gene; V was cut back by 3 bases and J by 5 bases. The CDR3 coding sequence is TGCGCCAGCAGCTCGACAGGGGCCAATAATTCACCCCTCCACTTT. Residues: CASSSTGANNSPLHF. Looking up the rest from reference TRBV5-1 and TRBJ1-6 gives the full variable domain: KAGVTQTPRYLIKTRGQQVTLSCSPISGHRSVSWYQQTPGQGLQFLFEYFSETQRNKGNFPGRFSGRQFSNSRSEMNVSTLELGDSALYLCASSSTGANNSPLHFGNGTRLTVT.

This clonotype was recorded many times. The chain links TRBV27 to TRBJ2-7, with D maybe TRBD1 (6 bases). V was clipped by 3 bases and J by 6 bases, with 9 bases between them. CDR3 size: 12 residues. Germline CDR1 reads MNHEY; CDR2 reads SMNVEV (reference sequence). CDR3 protein: CASSFTGLEQYF. CDR3 bases: TGTGCCAGCAGTTTTACAGGGCTCGAGCAGTACTTC.

This clonotype was seen a few times. This rearrangement joins TRBV3-1 to TRBJ2-3, with TRBD1 identical over 7 bases. The CDR3 covers 17 residues. Unmatched junction bases numbered 12, after V lost 4 bases and J lost 2 bases. The germline V gene has CDR1 LGHDT and CDR2 YNNKEL (reference sequence). The CDR3 nucleotides are TGTGCCAGCAGCCCACCATCGGGACAGCCAAACACAGATACGCAGTATTTT. Protein: CASSPPSGQPNTDTQYF.

The chain has TRBV20-1 and TRBJ1-1, with 7 bases aligning to TRBD1. The junction had 16 bases not matched to a gene; V was cut back by 6 bases and J by 0 bases. The CDR3 contains 17 residues. Germline loops: CDR1 DFQATT, CDR2 SNEGSKA (reference sequence). The CDR3 DNA sequence: TGCAGTGCCCCCCTAGCCGACAGGGACTACATGAACACTGAAGCTTTCTTT. Translation gives CSAPLADRDYMNTEAFF.

The chain couples TRBV5-6 to TRBJ1-1; D remains unclear. This CDR3 comprises 14 residues. V was clipped by 3 bases and J by 4 bases, with 13 bases between them. CDR1 is SGHDT, CDR2 YYEEEE, per germline. The CDR3 nucleotides are TGTGCCAGCAGCTCTCAAGGACTTCTCACTGAAGCTTTCTTT. Translated: CASSSQGLLTEAFF.

On this clonotype: Germline and junction disagree at one end, which may indicate a read error. The chain carries TRBV11-2 and TRBJ1-1; no firm D call. Germline CDR1 reads SGHAT; CDR2 reads FQNNGV. The CDR3 has 15 amino acids. The CDR3, as DNA: TGTTCCAGCAGCTTAGATCAAACCATGAACACTGAAGCTTTCTTT. This encodes CSSSLDQTMNTEAFF.

The chain has TRBV19 and TRBJ1-3; unclear D gene. Trimming cost V 5 bases and J 2 bases, with 13 bases left between them. The CDR3 is 15 amino acids. Per germline, CDR1 LNHDA and CDR2 SQIVND (reference sequence). The chain's CDR3 is CASSPRTYPGNTIYF. CDR3 DNA: TGTGCCAGTAGTCCGCGGACGTATCCTGGAAACACCATATATTTT.

This chain links TRBV9 with TRBJ2-3, with D perhaps TRBD2 (6 bases). The CDR3 loop spans 14 amino acids. The germline V gene has CDR1 SGDLS and CDR2 YYNGEE. V was clipped by 2 bases and J by 5 bases, with 12 bases between them. CDR3 coding DNA: TGTGCCAGCAGCGTCCCTCCCGGGGGAGATACGCAGTATTTT. Translated: CASSVPPGGDTQYF.

The chain links TRBV7-9 to TRBJ1-3; no definite D call. V was cut by 1 base and J by 0 bases, with 10 bases left in between. The CDR3 is 16 amino acids. CDR1 and CDR2 (germline): SEHNR, FQNEAQ (reference sequence). CDR3 sequence (DNA): TGTGCCAGCAGCTTAGTCAGCGCCGGCTCTGGAAACACCATATATTTT. It is translated as CASSLVSAGSGNTIYF.

This clonotype was detected a few times. The J gene is TRBJ1-2, the V gene TRBV5-1, with D possibly being TRBD1 (6 bases). The germline V and J ends were trimmed by 4 bases and 5 bases, with 15 bases remaining between them. The CDR3 has 14 amino acids. Germline assignment: CDR1 SGHRS and CDR2 YFSETQ. CDR3 residues: CASSRDGGAYGYTF. In DNA form, the CDR3 reads TGCGCCAGCAGCCGTGATGGGGGGGCTTATGGCTACACCTTC. Filled out from reference TRBV5-1 and TRBJ1-2, the complete variable domain reads KAGVTQTPRYLIKTRGQQVTLSCSPISGHRSVSWYQQTPGQGLQFLFEYFSETQRNKGNFPGRFSGRQFSNSRSEMNVSTLELGDSALYLCASSRDGGAYGYTFGSGTRLTVV.

The V call is TRBV5-1, the J call TRBJ1-1; no clear D gene. The CDR3 has 13 residues. Looked up from germline, CDR1 is SGHRS and CDR2 is YFSETQ. V was trimmed by 0 bases and J by 4 bases, leaving 7 bases between them. CDR3 region: CASSLDSTTEAFF. DNA for the CDR3: TGCGCCAGCAGCTTGGACAGTACCACTGAAGCTTTCTTT. Full variable domain (outside the CDR3, taken from reference TRBV5-1 and TRBJ1-1): KAGVTQTPRYLIKTRGQQVTLSCSPISGHRSVSWYQQTPGQGLQFLFEYFSETQRNKGNFPGRFSGRQFSNSRSEMNVSTLELGDSALYLCASSLDSTTEAFFGQGTRLTVV.

The gene calls are TRBV5-5 and TRBJ1-3; D uncertain. Germline-derived CDR1 and CDR2 are SGHKS and YYEKEE (reference sequence). V was pared by 4 bases and J by 0 bases, with 20 bases between. CDR3 length: 18 amino acids. Here the CDR3 reads CASSPRDPSLSSGNTIYF. The CDR3 nucleotides are TGTGCCAGCAGCCCCAGAGATCCTTCGCTAAGCTCTGGAAACACCATATATTTT.

This clonotype showed up just a few times. The rearrangement joins TRBV20-1 to TRBJ2-7, with 7 positions matching TRBD2. J lost 0 bases, V lost 7 bases, and 9 bases had no gene match. The germline CDR1 and CDR2 sequences are DFQATT and SNEGSKA (reference sequence). This CDR3 has 14 amino acids. CDR3 in amino acids: CSVLAEGSSYEQYF. The CDR3 nucleotides read TGCAGTGTCCTAGCGGAAGGGAGCTCCTACGAGCAGTACTTC.

The chain is built from TRBV20-1 and TRBJ1-4; D perhaps matches TRBD1 (5 bases). With 0 bases removed from V and 10 bases from J, the gap between germline ends came to 18 bases. Germline CDR1 and CDR2: DFQATT and SNEGSKA (reference sequence). The CDR3 sequence is 15 residues long. The CDR3 region has the DNA TGCAGTGCTAGAGATGGTCAGAGGGACGGGGGAAAACTGTTTTTT. Protein sequence: CSARDGQRDGGKLFF.

The genes are TRBV7-6 and TRBJ1-1; D gene unclear. V lost 1 base to trimming and J lost 6 bases, with 12 bases between them. The CDR3 totals 14 residues. The germline V gene encodes CDR1 SGHVS and CDR2 FNYEAQ. CDR3 in amino acids: CASSLGAGASEAFF. CDR3 bases: TGTGCCAGCAGCTTAGGGGCGGGCGCGTCTGAAGCTTTCTTT.

This clonotype has a handful of counts. This chain's CDR3 is CASSFDGLAGYEQYF. The CDR3 region has the DNA TGTGCCAGCAGCTTCGACGGACTAGCGGGTTACGAGCAGTACTTC. The rearrangement uses TRBV7-2 and TRBJ2-7; 11 bases align to TRBD2. Germline V gives CDR1 SGHTA, CDR2 FQGNSA. The CDR3 length is 15 residues. Trimming took 3 bases from V and 4 from J; bases not matched to a gene: 5.

This clonotype was recorded a few times. This chain uses TRBV7-8 with TRBJ2-3, with a tentative D call TRBD1 (5 bases). From germline, CDR1 is SGHVS and CDR2 FQNEAQ. CDR3 length equals 16 residues. V shed 3 bases and J shed 2 bases, with 15 bases lying between them. CDR3 protein: CASSFPARADTDTQYF. CDR3 coding DNA: TGTGCCAGCAGCTTTCCGGCCAGGGCCGACACAGATACGCAGTATTTT.

The chain uses TRBV5-1 and TRBJ2-2, with D perhaps TRBD1 or TRBD2 (5 bases each). The germline gives CDR1 SGHRS, CDR2 YFSETQ. CDR3 length: 18 residues. V was shortened by 5 bases and J by 2 bases, with 22 bases between the two germline ends. CDR3 nucleotide sequence: TGCGCCAGCAGTTTCCCGGGGACCACAAGGCCCAACACCGGGGAGCTGTTTTTT. Protein sequence: CASSFPGTTRPNTGELFF.

This clonotype was counted many times. The chain recombines TRBV28 with TRBJ2-2, with 10 nucleotides matching TRBD1. The trim removed 5 bases at V and 6 bases at J, leaving 6 bases unmatched. Germline loops: CDR1 MDHEN, CDR2 SYDVKM. The length of the CDR3 is 15 residues. The CDR3 sequence: CASSPGTGESGELFF. Written as DNA, the CDR3 is TGTGCCAGCAGTCCCGGGACAGGGGAGTCCGGGGAGCTGTTTTTT.

This clonotype was observed a handful of times. The V call is TRBV20-1, the J call TRBJ1-1, with TRBD1 as a possible D gene (6 bases). CDR3 length equals 14 residues. V lost 6 bases, J lost 4 bases, and 18 bases lay in between. Germline CDR1 is DFQATT and CDR2 is SNEGSKA (reference sequence). In nucleotides, the CDR3 is TGCAGTGCCCCCCAAGCAGGGGCGGGCACTGAAGCTTTCTTT. It translates to CSAPQAGAGTEAFF.

The CDR3 here is CAISESGRGITYEQYF. The CDR3 nucleotides are TGTGCCATCAGTGAGTCGGGCAGGGGTATTACCTACGAGCAGTACTTC. This chain uses TRBV10-3 with TRBJ2-7; a possible D gene is TRBD1 (6 bases). The V and J ends lost 0 bases and 2 bases respectively, with 14 bases between them. This CDR3 spans 16 amino acids. Germline values: CDR1 ENHRY, CDR2 SYGVKD.

This clonotype was detected only a few times. CDR3 loop: CASSFYNSPLHF. CDR3 coding DNA: TGTGCCAGCAGTTTTTATAATTCACCCCTCCACTTT. V gene TRBV28 combines with J gene TRBJ1-6, with D unresolved. This CDR3 has 12 residues. CDR1 is MDHEN, CDR2 SYDVKM, per germline. V lost 3 bases and J 4 bases, leaving 1 base between the germline ends.

The V call is TRBV5-6, the J call TRBJ1-1; D is unclear. From germline, CDR1 is SGHDT and CDR2 YYEEEE. The V end lost 2 bases, the J end lost 1 base, and 9 bases lay between the germline ends. The CDR3 spans 14 residues. CDR3 region: CASSFGISNTEAFF. As DNA, the CDR3 is TGTGCCAGCAGCTTCGGCATTTCGAACACTGAAGCTTTCTTT.

This clonotype was detected a few times. The rearrangement uses TRBV6-5 and TRBJ2-3, with D possibly TRBD2 on 6 matching bases. CDR3 size: 13 residues. The V end was cut by 2 bases, the J end by 6 bases, with 9 bases between. Germline CDR1 reads MNHEY; CDR2 reads SVGAGI. As DNA, the CDR3 is TGTGCCAGCAGTTACGGCGCGGGGGATACGCAGTATTTT. It yields the protein CASSYGAGDTQYF.

This clonotype was seen a single time. V and J are TRBV4-1 and TRBJ2-2; D is unclear. Trimming pared 9 bases from V and 4 bases from J, leaving 15 bases between. The CDR3 runs to 14 residues. Per the germline V gene, CDR1 is MGHRA and CDR2 is YSYEKL. The DNA of the CDR3 is TGCGCCAGAATAGACGGGCCACGCACCGGGGAGCTGTTTTTT. It specifies CARIDGPRTGELFF.

The V and J genes are TRBV6-5 and TRBJ2-2; TRBD2 aligns across 7 bases. The CDR3 sequence is 16 residues long. The germline V gene has CDR1 MNHEY and CDR2 SVGAGI. The V and J ends lost 0 bases and 12 bases, in that order; junction bases with no gene match: 13. The CDR3 region is CASSYSGGSMDRQLFF. The CDR3, as DNA: TGTGCCAGCAGTTACTCTGGCGGGAGTATGGATCGGCAGCTGTTTTTT.

Notes on this clonotype: At one boundary the junction diverges from the germline segment, which might be a read error. This chain joins TRBV12-3 or TRBV12-4 and TRBJ2-7; no clear D. The CDR3 runs to 11 residues. The CDR3 sequence is CACSYYHEQYF. CDR3 DNA: TGTGCCTGCAGTTATTACCACGAGCAGTACTTC.

The chain recombines TRBV20-1 with TRBJ2-7; 7 bases are a match to TRBD2. J lost 0 bases, V lost 5 bases, and 4 bases had no gene match. Germline CDR1 reads DFQATT; CDR2 reads SNEGSKA (reference sequence). The CDR3 is 13 residues long. CDR3 sequence reads: CSAFLADSYEQYF. CDR3 DNA: TGCAGTGCTTTTCTAGCGGACTCCTACGAGCAGTACTTC.

V usage is TRBV24-1 and J usage is TRBJ2-2; D uncertain. Trimming removed 5 bases at V and 0 bases at J, with 3 bases between. This CDR3 spans 13 amino acids. Germline loops: CDR1 KGHDR, CDR2 SFDVKD. The DNA for the CDR3 is TGTGCCACCAGTGCGGCGAACACCGGGGAGCTGTTTTTT. Residues: CATSAANTGELFF.

This chain links TRBV28 with TRBJ1-6; D may be TRBD1 (5 bases). This CDR3 is built from 15 residues. V was shortened by 5 bases and J by 6 bases, with 14 bases between the two germline ends. Germline-derived CDR1 and CDR2 are MDHEN and SYDVKM. The CDR3 loop is CASSPPGLTNSPLHF. Here the CDR3 DNA reads TGTGCCAGCAGTCCCCCGGGACTGACTAATTCACCCCTCCACTTT.

DNA for the CDR3: TGTGCCAGCTCAGAGGAGCCGGGACACCTTGGGACTGAAGCTTTCTTT. This sequence encodes CASSEEPGHLGTEAFF. This rearrangement joins TRBV18 to TRBJ1-1; possible D gene TRBD1, 6 bases. Trimming shortened V by 5 bases and J by 5 bases, and 21 bases separated the two germline ends. Germline-derived CDR1 and CDR2 are KGHSH and LQKENI. The CDR3 runs 16 residues. Drawing the rest from reference TRBV18 and TRBJ1-1, the complete variable domain is NAGVMQNPRHLVRRRGQEARLRCSPMKGHSHVYWYRQLPEEGLKFMVYLQKENIIDESGMPKERFSAEFPKEGPSILRIQQVVRGDSAAYFCASSEEPGHLGTEAFFGQGTRLTVV.